Below are 18 T cell receptor beta chains sequenced from a single sample in a study of vaccination effects on CD4 cells after COVID-19. Here immunoSEQ multiplex PCR was the method, and the copy in TCRdb shows in-frame clones only, minus some. The sample lists about 50,000 clones, more than 60% occurring once. When nine to ten days of culture had elapsed, CD4+ T cells were isolated. No antigens are known for them. Sequences were derived from CD4+ T cells from PBMCs cultured without peptide, sampled before COVID-19 vaccination. Every receptor here comes from a human donor who received a COVID-19 vaccine.

In its sample, this clone was seen once. V and J are TRBV2 and TRBJ1-4, with no clear D. CDR1 SNHLY and CDR2 FYNNEI come from the germline V gene. Trimming shortened V by 8 bases and J by 4 bases, and 8 bases separated the two germline ends. The CDR3 sequence is 12 residues long. The CDR3 is CASQSGNEKLFF. CDR3 sequence (DNA): TGTGCCAGCCAATCGGGTAATGAAAAACTGTTTTTT.

This chain links TRBV5-1 with TRBJ2-3; the D gene is possibly TRBD2 (5 bases). Per the germline V gene, CDR1 is SGHRS and CDR2 is YFSETQ. This CDR3 comprises 15 residues. V lost 0 bases, J lost 2 bases, and 10 bases lay in between. The CDR3 DNA reads as TGCGCCAGCAGCTTGGCCGGGATAATCACAGATACGCAGTATTTT. It specifies CASSLAGIITDTQYF.

The V and J genes are TRBV19 and TRBJ2-6; D uncertain. Per germline, CDR1 LNHDA and CDR2 SQIVND (reference sequence). V was clipped by 3 bases and J by 0 bases, with 9 bases between them. There are 16 residues in the CDR3. The CDR3 region has the DNA TGTGCCAGTAGTATCGAGACAAGCTCTGGGGCCAACGTCCTGACTTTC. Protein sequence: CASSIETSSGANVLTF.

This sequence joins TRBV6-5 and TRBJ1-2, with D tentatively TRBD1 (5 bases). The V end was cut by 5 bases, the J end by 1 base, with 11 bases between. There are 14 residues in the CDR3. Germline V CDR1 and CDR2: MNHEY, SVGAGI. The CDR3 DNA follows: TGTGCCAGCAGTCGGGACTCCAGTAACTATGGCTACACCTTC. Translation: CASSRDSSNYGYTF.

This rearrangement joins TRBV30 to TRBJ2-1; 7 bases agree with TRBD2. Trimming cost V 6 bases and J 9 bases; bases outside gene matches: 14. Germline V gene lookup returns CDR1 GTSNPN and CDR2 SVGIG (reference sequence). The CDR3 runs to 14 residues. The CDR3 bases are TGTGCCTGTTCCCCCGGGTGGGGGGGGAGTGAGCAGTTCTTC. It encodes CACSPGWGGSEQFF. Full variable domain (outside the CDR3, taken from reference TRBV30 and TRBJ2-1): SQTIHQWPATLVQPVGSPLSLECTVEGTSNPNLYWYRQAAGRGLQLLFYSVGIGQISSEVPQNLSASRPQDRQFILSSKKLLLSDSGFYLCACSPGWGGSEQFFGPGTRLTVL.

The chain recombines TRBV7-8 with TRBJ2-1, with a weak D call TRBD2 (5 bases). CDR1 and CDR2 (germline): SGHVS, FQNEAQ. This CDR3 contains 16 residues. Trimming took 2 bases from V and 1 from J, leaving 12 bases between them. The CDR3 is CASSLRPGNSYNEQFF. The CDR3 DNA reads as TGTGCCAGCAGCTTACGCCCGGGGAATTCCTACAATGAGCAGTTCTTC.

V usage is TRBV10-3 and J usage is TRBJ1-3; D is uncertain. There are 17 residues in the CDR3. Germline CDR1 ENHRY, CDR2 SYGVKD. Trimming removed 3 bases from V and 0 bases from J, with 15 bases in between. CDR3 residues: CAISEPGTKYSGNTIYF. The CDR3 bases are TGTGCCATCAGTGAACCGGGAACCAAATACTCTGGAAACACCATATATTTT.

The rearrangement joins TRBV11-2 to TRBJ2-3; D gene ambiguous. V was clipped by 0 bases and J by 1 base, with 8 bases between them. The CDR3 length is 15 residues. CDR1 and CDR2 from the germline V gene are SGHAT and FQNNGV. CDR3 DNA: TGTGCCAGCAGCTTAGAGAGGCTCCGCACAGATACGCAGTATTTT. This codes for CASSLERLRTDTQYF.

The CDR3 DNA is TGCGCCAGCAGCCAAGACAGGGTTCGGGGTGAAAAACTGTTTTTT. This encodes CASSQDRVRGEKLFF. The genes are TRBV4-1 and TRBJ1-4; a possible D gene is TRBD1 (5 bases). Deletions cut 0 bases from V and 7 bases from J, with 12 bases between. Germline CDR1 reads MGHRA; CDR2 reads YSYEKL. The CDR3 totals 15 residues.

Only one count was recorded for this clone. The rearrangement links TRBV3-1 (or the pseudogene TRBV3-2) to TRBJ2-5; D uncertain. The CDR3 has 13 amino acids. Trimming stripped 2 bases from V and 5 bases from J, with 9 bases between. CDR1 is LGHDT, CDR2 YNNKEL, per germline (reference sequence). CDR3 residues: CASSQLVGETQYF. CDR3 sequence (DNA): TGTGCCAGCAGCCAACTAGTCGGGGAGACCCAGTACTTC.

This chain uses TRBV7-8 with TRBJ2-6; D is undetermined. Trimming left V 2 bases short and J 1 base short, with 6 bases between. This CDR3 is 15 amino acids long. Germline assignment: CDR1 SGHVS and CDR2 FQNEAQ. CDR3: CASSLFSSGANVLTF. In DNA, the CDR3 is TGTGCCAGCAGCTTATTTTCTTCTGGGGCCAACGTCCTGACTTTC.

This chain uses TRBV18 with TRBJ1-1, with D hard to call. This CDR3 has 12 residues. V lost 4 bases and J 3 bases, leaving 6 bases between the germline ends. Germline V gene sequence: CDR1 KGHSH, CDR2 LQKENI. This CDR3 is CASSHTDTEAFF. CDR3 nucleotide sequence: TGTGCCAGCTCACACACGGACACTGAAGCTTTCTTT.

This clone turned up a few times. This sequence joins TRBV10-2 and TRBJ1-2; no definite D call. Germline CDR1 WSHSY, CDR2 SAAADI. The CDR3 runs 15 residues. Trimming removed 2 bases from V and 0 bases from J, with 10 bases in between. The CDR3 sequence is CASSEGFYPNYGYTF. Here the CDR3 DNA reads TGCGCCAGCAGTGAGGGTTTCTACCCTAACTATGGCTACACCTTC.

The chain joins TRBV2 to TRBJ1-1, with a tentative D call TRBD1 (6 bases). CDR1 and CDR2 from the germline V gene are SNHLY and FYNNEI. The CDR3 has 13 residues. With 8 bases removed from V and 4 bases from J, the gap between germline ends came to 14 bases. The CDR3: CASAKGGTTEAFF. DNA for the CDR3: TGTGCCAGCGCAAAAGGGGGAACCACTGAAGCTTTCTTT.

The V and J genes are TRBV24-1 and TRBJ2-5, with D possibly matching TRBD2 (5 bases). This CDR3 is built from 14 residues. V lost 6 bases, J lost 1 base, and 11 bases lay in between. Germline CDR1 KGHDR, CDR2 SFDVKD. The CDR3 here is CATSPRGGQETQYF. The CDR3 DNA reads TGTGCCACCAGTCCCCGGGGTGGCCAAGAGACCCAGTACTTC.

The chain links TRBV7-9 to TRBJ1-1; D may be TRBD1 (5 bases). Germline V gene data show CDR1 as SEHNR and CDR2 as FQNEAQ (reference sequence). V was shortened by 2 bases and J by 4 bases, with 17 bases between the two germline ends. This CDR3 is built from 16 residues. The DNA of the CDR3 is TGTGCCAGCAGCTTATTTTCCGTATCGGGGGGCACTGAAGCTTTCTTT. This gives the protein CASSLFSVSGGTEAFF.

This CDR3 reads CASSYRTGINEKLFF. In DNA, the CDR3 is TGTGCCAGCAGTTACCGGACAGGGATAAATGAAAAACTGTTTTTT. The chain carries TRBV6-5 and TRBJ1-4, with 8 nucleotides matching TRBD1. The CDR3 spans 15 residues. The V gene end was trimmed by 2 bases and the J gene end by 5 bases; junction bases not matched to a gene: 4. The germline gives CDR1 MNHEY, CDR2 SVGAGI.

The chain has TRBV12-5 and TRBJ1-2; TRBD1 aligns across 11 bases. V gave up 4 bases and J gave up 10 bases; unmatched junction bases: 11. Germline V gene lookup returns CDR1 LGHNT and CDR2 FRNRAP. CDR3 length equals 15 residues. This CDR3 is CASGSPSGTGGFYTF. In DNA form, the CDR3 reads TGTGCTAGTGGTTCTCCCTCCGGGACAGGGGGATTCTACACCTTC.